Each of the 32 T cell receptor beta chains below was sequenced from the same sample in a study of T cell changes during pregnancy in multiple sclerosis. Some clones are missing from TCRdb's copy, which holds only in-frame ones; the method was immunoSEQ multiplex PCR. The sample lists 65,000 to 80,000 clones; roughly 92% were seen once. Specimen: CD4+ T cells from peripheral blood mononuclear cells, collected before pregnancy. Every receptor here comes from a female donor with multiple sclerosis, enrolled in a pregnancy study.

The gene calls are TRBV30 and TRBJ1-2; D is uncertain. The CDR3 runs 14 residues. Germline loops: CDR1 GTSNPN, CDR2 SVGIG (reference sequence). Trimming took off 4 bases at V and 1 base at J, with 13 bases between the two ends. The CDR3 loop reads CAWISRRVNYGYTF. For the CDR3, the DNA is TGTGCCTGGATTTCTAGGAGGGTTAACTATGGCTACACCTTC. The full variable domain, with the rest looked up from reference TRBV30 and TRBJ1-2, is SQTIHQWPATLVQPVGSPLSLECTVEGTSNPNLYWYRQAAGRGLQLLFYSVGIGQISSEVPQNLSASRPQDRQFILSSKKLLLSDSGFYLCAWISRRVNYGYTFGSGTRLTVV.

In this sample, this clone turned up a few times. This chain links TRBV7-2 with TRBJ1-6, with 7 bases identical to TRBD1. The CDR3 has 13 amino acids. Trimming took 5 bases from V and 13 from J; bases not matched to a gene: 8. The germline gives CDR1 SGHTA, CDR2 FQGNSA. In DNA, the CDR3 is TGTGCCAGCAGCCCGATAGACAGGGATCCCCTCCACTTT. Amino acids: CASSPIDRDPLHF.

In its sample, this clone was seen once. The gene calls are TRBV27 and TRBJ2-7, with 9 bases fitting TRBD1. The length of the CDR3 is 16 residues. Germline V gene lookup returns CDR1 MNHEY and CDR2 SMNVEV (reference sequence). The V gene end was trimmed by 7 bases and the J gene end by 0 bases; junction bases not matched to a gene: 10. CDR3 sequence: CASKDTGTGNSYEQYF. The CDR3 DNA reads TGTGCCAGCAAGGACACCGGGACAGGGAACTCCTACGAGCAGTACTTC.

J is TRBJ2-1 and V is TRBV7-9; the D gene is possibly TRBD1 (5 bases). CDR1 is SEHNR, CDR2 FQNEAQ, per germline (reference sequence). The V gene lost 1 base and the J gene lost 9 bases, with 7 bases spanning the gap. The CDR3 is 12 amino acids. The CDR3 nucleotides are TGTGCCAGCAGCTTAGGGGGCGGTGAGCAGTTCTTC. Amino acids: CASSLGGGEQFF.

The chain links TRBV9 to TRBJ2-2, with D perhaps matching TRBD2 (6 bases). V was cut by 0 bases and J by 6 bases, with 12 bases left in between. Per the germline V gene, CDR1 is SGDLS and CDR2 is YYNGEE. The length of the CDR3 is 15 residues. This CDR3 is CASSVGTTGAGELFF. CDR3 DNA sequence: TGTGCCAGCAGCGTAGGAACCACGGGGGCCGGGGAGCTGTTTTTT.

This clone has a handful of counts. The chain carries TRBV7-2 and TRBJ1-2; 7 bases fit TRBD1. The CDR3 runs 13 residues. Germline CDR1 and CDR2: SGHTA and FQGNSA. V lost 8 bases and J lost 3; bases outside the gene matches: 6. The CDR3 is CASGQAADYGYTF. The DNA for the CDR3 is TGTGCCAGCGGACAGGCCGCAGACTATGGCTACACCTTC.

V usage is TRBV15 and J usage is TRBJ2-5; 7 bases are shared with TRBD1. Losses at the gene ends were 3 bases for V and 5 bases for J; bases not matched to a gene: 6. This CDR3 comprises 14 residues. Germline lookup yields CDR1 LNHNV and CDR2 YYDKDF (reference sequence). The CDR3 DNA is TGTGCCACCAGCAGCGACAGGGTAAGGGAGACCCAGTACTTC. As protein: CATSSDRVRETQYF. The full variable domain, rest sourced from reference TRBV15 and TRBJ2-5, is DAMVIQNPRYQVTQFGKPVTLSCSQTLNHNVMYWYQQKSSQAPKLLFHYYDKDFNNEADTPDNFQSRRPNTSFCFLDIRSPGLGDTAMYLCATSSDRVRETQYFGPGTRLLVL.

This clone was seen only a few times. The genes are TRBV9 and TRBJ2-3; D is possibly TRBD2 (7 bases). V was trimmed by 5 bases and J by 4 bases, leaving 20 bases between them. CDR1 and CDR2 from the germline V gene are SGDLS and YYNGEE. This CDR3 spans 16 amino acids. CDR3 nucleotides: TGTGCCAGCAGGCCGGGGGGCGGAGCGGTGGCAGATACGCAGTATTTT. Translated: CASRPGGGAVADTQYF.

The V call is TRBV18, the J call TRBJ2-1; 8 bases align to TRBD2. This CDR3 is 15 amino acids long. CDR1 is KGHSH and CDR2 is LQKENI in the germline V gene. The V gene end was trimmed by 6 bases and the J gene end by 6 bases; junction bases not matched to a gene: 10. The CDR3 nucleotides are TGTGCCAGCTCTCCCTTGCGGGGGGCATTCAATGAGCAGTTCTTC. This sequence encodes CASSPLRGAFNEQFF.

The V and J genes are TRBV5-1 and TRBJ2-1, with D maybe TRBD1 (5 bases). Trimming removed 4 bases at V and 2 bases at J, with 13 bases between. From germline, CDR1 is SGHRS and CDR2 YFSETQ. The length of the CDR3 is 15 residues. The CDR3 sequence: CASSSEGVPYNEQFF. DNA of the CDR3: TGCGCCAGCAGCAGCGAAGGGGTTCCCTACAATGAGCAGTTCTTC. The full variable domain, rest sourced from reference TRBV5-1 and TRBJ2-1, is KAGVTQTPRYLIKTRGQQVTLSCSPISGHRSVSWYQQTPGQGLQFLFEYFSETQRNKGNFPGRFSGRQFSNSRSEMNVSTLELGDSALYLCASSSEGVPYNEQFFGPGTRLTVL.

The chain combines TRBV5-1 with TRBJ1-2; D call uncertain. Germline V lookup: CDR1 SGHRS, CDR2 YFSETQ. V lost 4 bases and J 0 bases, leaving 10 bases between the germline ends. There are 14 residues in the CDR3. The CDR3 DNA reads TGCGCCAGCAGCCCAGGCTTAGCTAACTATGGCTACACCTTC. It translates to CASSPGLANYGYTF.

J is TRBJ1-4 and V is TRBV5-1; D perhaps matches TRBD1 (6 bases). V lost 5 bases, J lost 8 bases, and 22 bases lay in between. Germline V gene lookup returns CDR1 SGHRS and CDR2 YFSETQ. The CDR3 loop spans 16 amino acids. For the CDR3, the DNA is TGCGCCAGCAGGCCAGGGGTGGACACCTTAGAAGAAAAACTGTTTTTT. It yields the protein CASRPGVDTLEEKLFF.

The chain uses TRBV18 and TRBJ1-5; 9 positions agree with TRBD1. Germline trimming cut 2 bases from V and 4 bases from J; bases unmatched to any gene: 6. Germline loops: CDR1 KGHSH, CDR2 LQKENI. The CDR3 contains 16 residues. The CDR3 sequence: CASSPTGGRENQPQHF. DNA for the CDR3: TGTGCCAGCTCACCAACAGGGGGCCGCGAGAATCAGCCCCAGCATTTT.

V and J are TRBV27 and TRBJ2-7; a weak D match, TRBD1 (6 bases). In germline, CDR1 is MNHEY, CDR2 SMNVEV (reference sequence). There are 15 residues in the CDR3. Trimming took off 5 bases at V and 3 bases at J, with 17 bases between the two ends. The CDR3 DNA is TGTGCCAGCAGTCCACTTCGACAGGCCGTCTACGAGCAGTACTTC. It codes for CASSPLRQAVYEQYF.

The chain joins TRBV9 to TRBJ1-3, with 8 positions matching TRBD1. Germline-derived CDR1 and CDR2 are SGDLS and YYNGEE. Trimming cost V 0 bases and J 4 bases; bases outside gene matches: 3. The CDR3 contains 15 residues. The CDR3 region is CASSVAQGEGNTIYF. The CDR3 bases are TGTGCCAGCAGCGTAGCACAGGGGGAAGGAAACACCATATATTTT.

The gene calls are TRBV10-3 and TRBJ2-3; 8 nucleotides align to TRBD2. The CDR3 is 12 amino acids. Germline assignment: CDR1 ENHRY and CDR2 SYGVKD. The trim removed 10 bases at V and 6 bases at J, leaving 6 bases unmatched. CDR3 bases: TGTGCCACCCTGGGCGGGGGGGATACGCAGTATTTT. Protein product: CATLGGGDTQYF.

DNA for the CDR3: TGTGCCAGCAGCCAATTTCAGGGCCAAAGGGAAAAACTGTTTTTT. Protein sequence: CASSQFQGQREKLFF. J is TRBJ1-4 and V is TRBV14; D might be TRBD1 (5 bases). From germline, CDR1 is SGHDN and CDR2 FVKESK. The V end lost 2 bases, the J end lost 8 bases, and 15 bases lay between the germline ends. This CDR3 has 15 amino acids.

The rearrangement uses TRBV7-2 and TRBJ1-1; D ambiguous. The CDR3 is 18 residues long. V dropped 5 bases and J dropped 2 bases, with 24 bases sitting between them. From germline, CDR1 is SGHTA and CDR2 FQGNSA. The CDR3 DNA is TGTGCCAGCAGCCCGATCCGGCGGGTATCGGTGGGTAACACTGAAGCTTTCTTT. Translating it yields CASSPIRRVSVGNTEAFF.

The chain recombines TRBV7-2 with TRBJ2-5, with a possible D match to TRBD2 (6 bases). V lost 6 bases to trimming and J lost 1 base, with 12 bases between them. Germline V CDR1 and CDR2: SGHTA, FQGNSA. The CDR3 covers 14 residues. CDR3 sequence reads: CASRDWGVQETQYF. The CDR3 DNA reads TGTGCCAGCAGGGACTGGGGGGTCCAAGAGACCCAGTACTTC. Filled out from reference TRBV7-2 and TRBJ2-5, the complete variable domain reads GAGVSQSPSNKVTEKGKDVELRCDPISGHTALYWYRQSLGQGLEFLIYFQGNSAPDKSGLPSDRFSAERTGGSVSTLTIQRTQQEDSAVYLCASRDWGVQETQYFGPGTRLLVL.

V usage is TRBV6-1 and J usage is TRBJ2-2; D is perhaps TRBD1 (5 bases). This CDR3 comprises 15 residues. Germline V lookup: CDR1 MNHNS, CDR2 SASEGT. V shed 5 bases and J shed 1 base, with 11 bases lying between them. The CDR3 region has the DNA TGTGCCAGCAGTATACAAACAGGGAACACCGGGGAGCTGTTTTTT. It encodes CASSIQTGNTGELFF.

V is TRBV28 and J is TRBJ1-1; the D is unclear. Per the germline V gene, CDR1 is MDHEN and CDR2 is SYDVKM. V lost 6 bases and J lost 2, with 7 bases in between. The CDR3 extends over 12 amino acids. The CDR3 DNA follows: TGTGCCAGCAGGGCCAAAAACACTGAAGCTTTCTTT. Amino acids: CASRAKNTEAFF.

The chain is built from TRBV5-1 and TRBJ2-1, with TRBD1 matching over 9 bases. V dropped 3 bases and J dropped 0; count of bases not matched to a gene: 4. The CDR3 extends over 16 amino acids. The germline gives CDR1 SGHRS, CDR2 YFSETQ. CDR3 bases: TGCGCCAGCAGCTCCGGGACAGGGCCCTCCTACAATGAGCAGTTCTTC. Encoded protein: CASSSGTGPSYNEQFF.

V usage is TRBV20-1 and J usage is TRBJ2-3; D perhaps matches TRBD1 (6 bases). V was clipped by 6 bases and J by 6 bases, with 10 bases between them. The CDR3 is 11 amino acids. Germline lookup yields CDR1 DFQATT and CDR2 SNEGSKA (reference sequence). CDR3 nucleotides: TGCAGTGCGAGGGGGTTTGATACGCAGTATTTT. Translating it yields CSARGFDTQYF.

This clone showed up many times. The gene calls are TRBV7-9 and TRBJ1-2; D not resolved. Germline CDR1 is SEHNR and CDR2 is FQNEAQ (reference sequence). The length of the CDR3 is 12 residues. V was trimmed by 3 bases and J by 5 bases, leaving 7 bases between them. The CDR3 loop reads CASSLGGYGYTF. In DNA, the CDR3 is TGTGCCAGCAGCTTGGGCGGGTATGGCTACACCTTC.

J is TRBJ2-6 and V is TRBV28; possibly TRBD2 for D (5 bases). The CDR3 consists of 14 residues. The V gene lost 4 bases and the J gene lost 9 bases, with 13 bases spanning the gap. CDR1 is MDHEN, CDR2 SYDVKM, per germline. This CDR3 is CASSSPGIGNVLTF. CDR3 nucleotide sequence: TGTGCCAGCAGTTCCCCCGGGATAGGCAACGTCCTGACTTTC. The full variable domain, with the rest looked up from reference TRBV28 and TRBJ2-6, is DVKVTQSSRYLVKRTGEKVFLECVQDMDHENMFWYRQDPGLGLRLIYFSYDVKMKEKGDIPEGYSVSREKKERFSLILESASTNQTSMYLCASSSPGIGNVLTFGAGSRLTVL.

The chain is built from TRBV28 and TRBJ1-1, with 9 bases identical to TRBD1. In germline, CDR1 is MDHEN, CDR2 SYDVKM. V lost 8 bases, J lost 3 bases, and 10 bases stayed unmatched. This CDR3 region has 15 residues. For the CDR3, the DNA is TGTGCCAGCCTTTCGACAGGGGGAATGGACACTGAAGCTTTCTTT. Protein sequence: CASLSTGGMDTEAFF.

The rearrangement uses TRBV18 and TRBJ1-5; the match to TRBD1 covers 7 bases. CDR1 and CDR2 (germline): KGHSH, LQKENI. Trimming at V came to 5 bases and at J to 4 bases, leaving 2 bases not matched to a gene. The CDR3 extends over 13 amino acids. The CDR3 coding sequence is TGTGCCAGCTCAAAGGACAGGAATCAGCCCCAGCATTTT. It encodes CASSKDRNQPQHF.

On this clone: This sample also contains other DNA sequences that code for the same CDR3. V usage is TRBV9 and J usage is TRBJ2-2; TRBD1 is a possible D gene (6 bases). Trimming stripped 0 bases from V and 0 bases from J, with 6 bases between. Per germline, CDR1 SGDLS and CDR2 YYNGEE. This CDR3 has 15 residues. CDR3 sequence: CASSVDRANTGELFF. In DNA, the CDR3 is TGTGCCAGCAGCGTAGACAGGGCGAACACCGGGGAGCTGTTTTTT.

V gene TRBV11-1 combines with J gene TRBJ2-7; 12 bases align to TRBD2. CDR1 SGHAT and CDR2 FQDESV come from the germline V gene (reference sequence). With 3 bases clipped from V and 2 bases from J, the junction kept 2 bases outside the gene matches. The CDR3 loop spans 15 amino acids. Here the CDR3 reads CASSFLAGGTYEQYF. CDR3 sequence (DNA): TGTGCCAGCAGCTTCCTAGCGGGAGGGACCTACGAGCAGTACTTC.

This clone was counted a few times. As DNA, the CDR3 is TGTGCCAGCAGCTCCGGGACTAGGGACGAGCAGTTCTTC. This translates into CASSSGTRDEQFF. The chain couples TRBV7-9 to TRBJ2-1, with 8 bases identical to TRBD2. The CDR3 consists of 13 residues. In germline, CDR1 is SEHNR, CDR2 FQNEAQ (reference sequence). Trimming took 4 bases from V and 10 from J; bases not matched to a gene: 6.

As to this clone: One junction end does not reproduce the germline sequence, and a read error may be involved. The chain uses TRBV7-3 and TRBJ2-1, with a tentative D call TRBD2 (5 bases). The CDR3 totals 14 residues. CDR1 is SGHTA, CDR2 FQGTGA, per germline. The CDR3 DNA reads TGTGCCAGCAGTCCGGACTTTTCCTACAATGAGCAGCTCTTC. It encodes CASSPDFSYNEQLF.

The chain has TRBV5-6 and TRBJ1-2; D call uncertain. V lost 4 bases to trimming and J lost 5 bases, with 12 bases between them. The CDR3 extends over 13 amino acids. CDR1 SGHDT and CDR2 YYEEEE come from the germline V gene. The CDR3 DNA follows: TGTGCCAGCAGCAAAAGCCCGGAGTATGGCTACACCTTC. Encoded protein: CASSKSPEYGYTF.